This is a list of T cell receptor beta chains from one sample in a study of vaccination and CD4 T cells after COVID-19. TCRdb independently ran MiXCR on the PCR reads; one entry per CDR3 protein. The data show roughly 15,000 distinct CDR3 sequences, with around 48% seen just once and around 7.9% held by the top ten. The antigens of these receptors remain unknown. Sequenced: CD4+ T cells from blood, cultured in vitro. The receptors were sampled from a human donor who had recovered from COVID-19. The CDR3 runs from the conserved cysteine through the conserved F or W. A D gene is named only where the DNA matches it firmly. Clone size, where shown, is once, few, many, or a class for clones that have expanded.

abundance: -
j_gene: TRBJ2-5
v_gene: TRBV10-1
d_gene: TRBD2
CDR3aa: CASSQRAGARETQYF
CDR3nt: TGCGCCAGCTCTCAGAGAGCGGGAGCTCGAGAGACCCAGTACTTC

abundance: once
j_gene: TRBJ2-7
v_gene: TRBV28
d_gene: TRBD1
CDR3aa: CASRGQGVYEQYF
CDR3nt: TGTGCCAGCAGGGGACAGGGGGTTTACGAGCAGTACTTC

abundance: few
j_gene: TRBJ2-7
v_gene: TRBV12-3/TRBV12-4
d_gene: -
CDR3aa: CASSVRGAEQYF
CDR3nt: TGTGCCAGCAGTGTGAGGGGCGCCGAGCAGTACTTC

abundance: -
j_gene: TRBJ2-5
v_gene: TRBV6-5
d_gene: -
CDR3aa: CASSYAAPLETQYF
CDR3nt: TGTGCCAGCAGTTACGCGGCACCGTTGGAGACCCAGTACTTC

abundance: -
j_gene: TRBJ2-1
v_gene: TRBV7-3
d_gene: -
CDR3aa: CASSLQGNEQFF
CDR3nt: TGTGCCAGCAGCTTGCAAGGCAATGAGCAGTTCTTC

abundance: -
j_gene: TRBJ2-3
v_gene: TRBV27
d_gene: -
CDR3aa: CASSRRTGKDTDTQYF
CDR3nt: TGTGCCAGCAGTCGAAGGACCGGGAAGGACACAGATACGCAGTATTTT

abundance: -
j_gene: TRBJ1-6
v_gene: TRBV11-2
d_gene: TRBD1
CDR3aa: CASSFNRGGGSPLHF
CDR3nt: TGTGCCAGCAGCTTCAACAGGGGAGGCGGTTCACCCCTCCACTTT

abundance: -
j_gene: TRBJ2-7
v_gene: TRBV5-4
d_gene: TRBD2
CDR3aa: CASSVTSGAYEQYF
CDR3nt: TGTGCCAGCAGCGTCACTAGCGGAGCCTACGAGCAGTACTTC

abundance: few
j_gene: TRBJ2-1
v_gene: TRBV30
d_gene: -
CDR3aa: CAWGAAMQFF
CDR3nt: TGTGCCTGGGGAGCGGCAATGCAGTTCTTC

abundance: -
j_gene: TRBJ2-1
v_gene: TRBV30
d_gene: -
CDR3aa: CAWSPPGPQFF
CDR3nt: TGTGCCTGGAGCCCCCCCGGTCCCCAGTTCTTC

abundance: few
j_gene: TRBJ1-1
v_gene: TRBV15
d_gene: -
CDR3aa: CATSRDHGGEAFF
CDR3nt: TGTGCCACCAGCAGAGATCATGGAGGGGAAGCTTTCTTT

abundance: -
j_gene: TRBJ2-1
v_gene: TRBV20-1
d_gene: -
CDR3aa: CRVRGEQFF
CDR3nt: TGCAGGGTTAGGGGGGAGCAGTTCTTC

abundance: -
j_gene: TRBJ1-1
v_gene: TRBV7-3
d_gene: -
CDR3aa: CASSLFGESGTEAFF
CDR3nt: TGTGCCAGCAGCTTATTTGGGGAATCGGGCACTGAAGCTTTCTTT

abundance: -
j_gene: TRBJ2-1
v_gene: TRBV11-2
d_gene: -
CDR3aa: CASSSLVGRDGYNEQFF
CDR3nt: TGTGCCAGCAGCTCCCTCGTGGGCAGGGATGGGTACAATGAGCAGTTCTTC

abundance: -
j_gene: TRBJ2-5
v_gene: TRBV7-3
d_gene: TRBD1
CDR3aa: CASSYRQGGVATQYF
CDR3nt: TGTGCCAGCAGCTACCGACAGGGGGGGGTAGCGACCCAGTACTTC

abundance: few
j_gene: TRBJ1-3
v_gene: TRBV6-1
d_gene: -
CDR3aa: CASSENTNSGNTIYF
CDR3nt: TGTGCCAGCAGCGAAAACACCAACTCTGGAAACACCATATATTTT

abundance: -
j_gene: TRBJ1-2
v_gene: TRBV6-1
d_gene: TRBD1
CDR3aa: CASSRQGAPSIEYGYTF
CDR3nt: TGTGCCAGCAGCAGACAGGGGGCGCCGTCGATTGAGTATGGCTACACCTTC

abundance: -
j_gene: TRBJ1-5
v_gene: TRBV30
d_gene: -
CDR3aa: CAWSVRGANQPQHF
CDR3nt: TGTGCCTGGAGTGTACGGGGGGCTAATCAGCCCCAGCATTTT

abundance: few
j_gene: TRBJ2-5
v_gene: TRBV5-1
d_gene: TRBD2
CDR3aa: CASSLKTSGSYETQYF
CDR3nt: TGCGCCAGCAGCTTGAAAACTAGCGGGAGTTACGAGACCCAGTACTTC

abundance: -
j_gene: TRBJ2-5
v_gene: TRBV11-1
d_gene: -
CDR3aa: CASSFGSESETQYF
CDR3nt: TGTGCCAGCAGCTTCGGGTCTGAGAGCGAGACCCAGTACTTC

abundance: -
j_gene: TRBJ1-1
v_gene: TRBV4-2
d_gene: -
CDR3aa: CASSPDGTHMNTEAFF
CDR3nt: TGTGCCAGCAGCCCGGACGGGACTCACATGAACACTGAAGCTTTCTTT

abundance: -
j_gene: TRBJ2-7
v_gene: TRBV27
d_gene: -
CDR3aa: CASGGRFPYEQYF
CDR3nt: TGTGCCAGCGGGGGAAGGTTCCCCTACGAGCAGTACTTC

abundance: -
j_gene: TRBJ2-3
v_gene: TRBV15
d_gene: -
CDR3aa: CATSRAVPFTDTQYF
CDR3nt: TGTGCCACCAGCAGAGCGGTTCCGTTCACAGATACGCAGTATTTT

abundance: -
j_gene: TRBJ2-5
v_gene: TRBV19
d_gene: TRBD2
CDR3aa: CASSIGATSDPQETQYF
CDR3nt: TGTGCCAGTAGTATAGGGGCGACTAGCGACCCACAAGAGACCCAGTACTTC

abundance: few
j_gene: TRBJ2-3
v_gene: TRBV7-2
d_gene: -
CDR3aa: CASSAQHGARHTQYF
CDR3nt: TGTGCCAGCAGCGCACAACACGGTGCCCGACATACGCAGTATTTT

abundance: -
j_gene: TRBJ1-2
v_gene: TRBV9
d_gene: TRBD1
CDR3aa: CASSPRQGANYGYTF
CDR3nt: TGTGCCAGCAGCCCCCGACAGGGTGCTAACTATGGCTACACCTTC

abundance: few
j_gene: TRBJ1-5
v_gene: TRBV20-1
d_gene: -
CDR3aa: CSAISQGRPQHF
CDR3nt: TGCAGTGCTATAAGTCAGGGGAGGCCCCAGCATTTT

abundance: few
j_gene: TRBJ1-1
v_gene: TRBV4-1
d_gene: -
CDR3aa: CASSQVDQNTEAFF
CDR3nt: TGCGCCAGCAGCCAAGTGGATCAGAACACTGAAGCTTTCTTT

abundance: medium-sized
j_gene: TRBJ2-5
v_gene: TRBV7-6
d_gene: -
CDR3aa: CASSLGPTQETQYF
CDR3nt: TGTGCCAGCAGCTTAGGACCGACTCAAGAGACCCAGTACTTC

abundance: -
j_gene: TRBJ1-1
v_gene: TRBV27
d_gene: -
CDR3aa: CASRTEGTYAFF
CDR3nt: TGTGCCAGCAGAACTGAGGGGACTTACGCTTTCTTT

abundance: -
j_gene: TRBJ1-5
v_gene: TRBV10-1
d_gene: -
CDR3aa: CASSEGNQPQHF
CDR3nt: TGCGCCAGCAGTGAGGGGAATCAGCCCCAGCATTTT

abundance: -
j_gene: TRBJ2-1
v_gene: TRBV6-4
d_gene: TRBD2
CDR3aa: CASSVDSGMGSNEQFF
CDR3nt: TGTGCCAGCAGTGTTGATAGCGGGATGGGTAGCAATGAGCAGTTCTTC

abundance: few
j_gene: TRBJ1-2
v_gene: TRBV7-2
d_gene: TRBD1
CDR3aa: CASSFGQGLNYGYTF
CDR3nt: TGTGCCAGCAGCTTTGGACAGGGCTTGAACTATGGCTACACCTTC

abundance: -
j_gene: TRBJ2-3
v_gene: TRBV30
d_gene: TRBD2
CDR3aa: CAWRGLAGGRTDTQYF
CDR3nt: TGTGCCTGGAGAGGACTAGCGGGAGGGCGCACAGATACGCAGTATTTT

abundance: few
j_gene: TRBJ1-1
v_gene: TRBV27
d_gene: -
CDR3aa: CASSGVRQGPMNTEAFF
CDR3nt: TGTGCCAGCAGTGGAGTGCGGCAGGGGCCGATGAACACTGAAGCTTTCTTT

abundance: -
j_gene: TRBJ1-2
v_gene: TRBV5-1
d_gene: -
CDR3aa: CASSLQTANYGYTF
CDR3nt: TGCGCCAGCAGCTTGCAAACAGCTAACTATGGCTACACCTTC

abundance: -
j_gene: TRBJ2-1
v_gene: TRBV10-1
d_gene: TRBD1
CDR3aa: CASSEGTGAYNEQFF
CDR3nt: TGCGCCAGCAGTGAGGGCACAGGGGCCTACAATGAGCAGTTCTTC

abundance: -
j_gene: TRBJ1-1
v_gene: TRBV4-1
d_gene: -
CDR3aa: CASSQDSSGHLNTEAFF
CDR3nt: TGCGCCAGCAGCCAAGATAGCTCAGGACATTTGAACACTGAAGCTTTCTTT

abundance: -
j_gene: TRBJ2-7
v_gene: TRBV11-2
d_gene: TRBD1
CDR3aa: CASSLADQGVEQYF
CDR3nt: TGTGCCAGCAGCTTAGCAGATCAGGGGGTGGAGCAGTACTTC

abundance: few
j_gene: TRBJ2-2
v_gene: TRBV6-4
d_gene: TRBD1
CDR3aa: CASSEKGTGDAGELFF
CDR3nt: TGTGCCAGCAGTGAAAAAGGGACAGGGGACGCCGGGGAGCTGTTTTTT

abundance: -
j_gene: TRBJ1-5
v_gene: TRBV27
d_gene: -
CDR3aa: CASRGLQGPNQPQHF
CDR3nt: TGTGCCAGCAGGGGCCTACAGGGTCCCAATCAGCCCCAGCATTTT

abundance: -
j_gene: TRBJ1-4
v_gene: TRBV12-3/TRBV12-4
d_gene: -
CDR3aa: CASSLIETEKLFF
CDR3nt: TGTGCCAGCAGTTTAATAGAAACTGAAAAACTGTTTTTT

abundance: -
j_gene: TRBJ1-2
v_gene: TRBV19
d_gene: TRBD1
CDR3aa: CASKQPQGVYGYTF
CDR3nt: TGTGCCAGCAAGCAACCGCAGGGGGTGTATGGCTACACCTTC

abundance: few
j_gene: TRBJ2-7
v_gene: TRBV6-2/TRBV6-3
d_gene: TRBD2
CDR3aa: CASLSSGSYEQYF
CDR3nt: TGTGCCAGCCTTAGTAGCGGGAGCTACGAGCAGTACTTC

abundance: -
j_gene: TRBJ1-4
v_gene: TRBV30
d_gene: -
CDR3aa: CAWGAPVATNEKLFF
CDR3nt: TGTGCCTGGGGGGCCCCAGTTGCAACTAATGAAAAACTGTTTTTT

abundance: -
j_gene: TRBJ2-7
v_gene: TRBV15
d_gene: -
CDR3aa: CATASETYEQYF
CDR3nt: TGTGCCACGGCAAGCGAGACCTACGAGCAGTACTTC

abundance: few
j_gene: TRBJ2-5
v_gene: TRBV27
d_gene: -
CDR3aa: CASSPAGETQYF
CDR3nt: TGTGCCAGCAGTCCGGCGGGAGAGACCCAGTACTTC

abundance: -
j_gene: TRBJ2-5
v_gene: TRBV12-3/TRBV12-4
d_gene: TRBD1
CDR3aa: CASSPTGVRTQYF
CDR3nt: TGTGCCAGCAGCCCAACAGGGGTTCGGACCCAGTACTTC

abundance: -
j_gene: TRBJ2-7
v_gene: TRBV4-1
d_gene: TRBD1
CDR3aa: CASSQARGNEQYF
CDR3nt: TGCGCCAGCAGCCAGGCCAGGGGGAACGAGCAGTACTTC

abundance: -
j_gene: TRBJ1-5
v_gene: TRBV7-9
d_gene: -
CDR3aa: CASSLGSGGSNQPQHF
CDR3nt: TGTGCCAGCAGCTTAGGTTCGGGGGGCAGCAATCAGCCCCAGCATTTT

abundance: few
j_gene: TRBJ1-2
v_gene: TRBV19
d_gene: -
CDR3aa: CASSDGINYGYTF
CDR3nt: TGTGCCAGTAGCGACGGAATAAACTATGGCTACACCTTC

abundance: -
j_gene: TRBJ1-1
v_gene: TRBV19
d_gene: -
CDR3aa: CASVHGGAFF
CDR3nt: TGTGCCAGTGTTCATGGAGGGGCTTTCTTT

abundance: few
j_gene: TRBJ1-2
v_gene: TRBV2
d_gene: -
CDR3aa: CASTLEGDYGYTF
CDR3nt: TGTGCCAGCACCCTGGAGGGGGACTATGGCTACACCTTC

abundance: -
j_gene: TRBJ1-1
v_gene: TRBV12-3/TRBV12-4
d_gene: -
CDR3aa: CASSRTSGGAFF
CDR3nt: TGTGCCAGCAGCCGGACCTCCGGGGGCGCTTTCTTT

abundance: -
j_gene: TRBJ2-7
v_gene: TRBV6-1
d_gene: -
CDR3aa: CASRGTGPISFYEQYF
CDR3nt: TGTGCCAGCAGAGGTACAGGGCCCATCTCCTTCTACGAGCAGTACTTC

abundance: -
j_gene: TRBJ1-2
v_gene: TRBV6-2/TRBV6-3
d_gene: TRBD1
CDR3aa: CASSYPGTGGRYLYGYTF
CDR3nt: TGTGCCAGCAGTTACCCCGGGACAGGGGGCAGATACCTCTATGGCTACACCTTC

abundance: once
j_gene: TRBJ1-6
v_gene: TRBV6-2/TRBV6-3
d_gene: -
CDR3aa: CASRGGANSPLHF
CDR3nt: TGTGCCAGCAGAGGGGGGGCGAATTCACCCCTCCACTTT

abundance: -
j_gene: TRBJ1-5
v_gene: TRBV30
d_gene: -
CDR3aa: CAWTRGQDQPQHF
CDR3nt: TGTGCCTGGACACGAGGTCAGGATCAGCCCCAGCATTTT